This entry concerns a single TCR beta chain. It has no known antigen specificity. Per-base qualities were not stored, and no clone one base away is much larger. TCRbeta CDR3 regions were amplified from genomic DNA by means of the immunoSEQ Assay, a bias-controlled multiplex PCR. Per the original workflow: The number of nucleated cells in each sample was estimated by amplification of reference gene primers within the assay. To quantify the absolute abundance of each unique TCRbeta CDR3 rearrangement, sequence reads were collapsed and filtered. Productive Simpson clonality was computed per sample as the square root of Simpson's diversity index over productive rearrangements. The source is immuneACCESS, and TCRdb retained only in-frame sequences with V and J called. Part of the clones is not carried over; for the studies checked, unresolved V genes explain less than half of this, and the remainder is unexplained. For V, J and clone size, that table is used; D and trimming come from the DNA. For this sample there are about 110,000 clones; 88% appear just once. Roughly 2.3% of the sample rests with the top ten.

The entry originates in a study of blood T cell repertoires in COVID-19 (dated by TCRdb to 2020 to 2022). About the full investigation: Samples covering the acute and convalescent phases of COVID-19 were provided by collaborators in the United States, Italy and Spain. The material from the prospective study consisted of cDNA or gDNA derived from T cells, B-cell-depleted T cells, or PBMCs. A de-identified subject ID, COVID-19 status, age in years and sex were almost always included in the sample metadata. The repertoires were made available in a free public database intended to serve as a resource for research on the immune response to SARS-CoV-2. Samples came from the ongoing ImmuneRACE study (first 160 participants) plus 1,254 subjects from 6 global collaborators. The dataset comprised deeply sampled blood TCRbeta repertoires from subjects exposed to, actively infected with, or recovered from COVID-19. Where available, HLA class I and class II types were obtained from metadata supplied by the sample provider rather than from assay-based typing. Summary of the overall study and its limitations: The quantity of clinical and demographic metadata differed by source and by participant and was supplied without curation.

Each collaborating institution followed its own protocols to collect whole blood in K2EDTA tubes. Collaborator samples were shipped for TCRbeta analysis as frozen whole blood, isolated PBMCs, or DNA extracted from either sample type. Sample: peripheral blood. The clonotype comes from a human donor in a cohort sampled during active COVID-19.

This receptor has the CDR3 CASTLDRVNYGYTF. The DNA sequence reads TGTGCCAGCACCCTGGACAGGGTGAACTATGGCTACACCTTC. The rearrangement joined TRBV28 to TRBJ1-2, with 8 junctional bases fitting TRBD1. The junction shows trimming of 7 bases on V and 2 bases on J, and the gene matches do not reach 6 bases of it. The cysteine opens and the phenylalanine closes a CDR3 of 14 amino acids. The DNA shown is the 42-base CDR3, in frame from base 1. The CDR1 and CDR2 encoded by the germline V gene are MDHEN and SYDVKM.